One sample yielded the 22 T cell receptor beta chains listed below, sequenced in a study of post-analysis software for immune sequencing data (dated by TCRdb to the mid-2010s). Here is what the overall study found, with its caveats: A handful of TRBV segments, including TRBV5-6, TRBV5-1 and TRBV20-1, were significantly more frequent in patients than controls.

Receptor libraries were prepared by PCR. The listed sequencing device is Illumina HiSeq 2500. To reduce PCR and sequencing biases, unique molecular identifiers were incorporated into the TCR beta cDNA libraries. Through fastp at Q25 and MiXCR, TCRdb rebuilt clones from the public reads, retaining in-frame beta chains. Rows with one shared CDR3 protein collapse into an entry with the most common genes and DNA. In this sample the table shows roughly 700,000 distinct CDR3 sequences, roughly 27% of which occur a single time. The ten largest clones represent around 0.56% of the sample. These TCRs are of unknown antigen specificity. Sequencing was carried out using blood. The receptors were gathered from a girl aged 5-17 years with multiple sclerosis.

CDR3 amino acids: CASKPRRGRDYTEAFF. The DNA of the CDR3 is TGTGCCAGCAAGCCTAGGCGGGGCCGTGACTACACTGAAGCTTTCTTT. The chain is built from TRBV6-2 or TRBV6-3 and TRBJ1-1, with TRBD1 as a possible D gene (5 bases). CDR1 and CDR2 from the germline V gene are MNHEY and SVGEGT. This CDR3 has 16 residues. V lost 7 bases to trimming and J lost 3 bases, with 21 bases between them.

The chain employs TRBV20-1 and TRBJ1-2; no reliable D call. With 0 bases removed from V and 3 bases from J, the gap between germline ends came to 14 bases. CDR3 size: 15 residues. CDR1 is DFQATT and CDR2 is SNEGSKA in the germline V gene (reference sequence). CDR3 coding DNA: TGCAGTGCTAGAGATTTGCGCGGGAGCCACTATGGCTACACCTTC. Its protein product is CSARDLRGSHYGYTF.

This clonotype has a handful of counts. The V gene is TRBV2, the J gene TRBJ1-1; 9 nucleotides line up with TRBD1. The CDR3 extends over 14 amino acids. V lost 5 bases and J lost 5; bases outside the gene matches: 6. The germline V gene encodes CDR1 SNHLY and CDR2 FYNNEI. CDR3: CASSITGGKTEAFF. The CDR3 DNA reads as TGTGCCAGCAGTATAACAGGGGGCAAGACTGAAGCTTTCTTT.

Only a few counts were recorded for this clonotype. This rearrangement joins TRBV4-1 to TRBJ2-5; D is possibly TRBD2 (6 bases). The CDR3 has 16 amino acids. Germline lookup yields CDR1 MGHRA and CDR2 YSYEKL. Trimming took 2 bases from V and 1 from J, leaving 14 bases between them. CDR3 protein: CASSQPRMGGQETQYF. In nucleotides, the CDR3 is TGCGCCAGCAGCCAACCCCGAATGGGGGGCCAAGAGACCCAGTACTTC.

CDR3 DNA sequence: TGTGCCAGCAGTTTTAATTGGGAGACCCAGTACTTC. Translation gives CASSFNWETQYF. The rearrangement links TRBV28 to TRBJ2-5; D not resolved. The ends were cut back, 3 bases at V and 5 bases at J, with 7 bases in the middle. This CDR3 has 12 residues. Germline lookup yields CDR1 MDHEN and CDR2 SYDVKM.

This clonotype was detected a few times. The genes are TRBV20-1 and TRBJ2-1; 7 nucleotides match TRBD2. Germline V gene lookup returns CDR1 DFQATT and CDR2 SNEGSKA (reference sequence). The junction had 7 bases not matched to a gene; V was cut back by 1 base and J by 4 bases. The CDR3 runs to 15 residues. The CDR3 DNA reads TGCAGTGCTAGAGTCCCGGGAGGCCTATACAATGAGCAGTTCTTC. Encoded protein: CSARVPGGLYNEQFF.

The chain employs TRBV6-6 and TRBJ2-7; D is ambiguous. V was pared by 5 bases and J by 3 bases, with 17 bases between. From germline, CDR1 is MNHNY and CDR2 SVGAGI (reference sequence). CDR3 length equals 15 residues. CDR3 sequence: CASSHTGGTFYEQYF. In DNA, the CDR3 is TGTGCCAGCAGTCACACGGGCGGTACTTTCTACGAGCAGTACTTC.

The V call is TRBV15, the J call TRBJ2-3; D unclear. Trimming took 3 bases from V and 1 from J, leaving 11 bases between them. Per the germline V gene, CDR1 is LNHNV and CDR2 is YYDKDF (reference sequence). This CDR3 is 15 amino acids long. The CDR3 sequence is CATSRTASGTDTQYF. CDR3 DNA: TGTGCCACCAGCAGGACCGCCTCGGGCACAGATACGCAGTATTTT.

CDR3 nucleotides: TGCGCCAGCAGCCAAGCTATGGTAGGACGGGGCAATCAGCCCCAGCATTTT. Residues: CASSQAMVGRGNQPQHF. The chain recombines TRBV4-1 with TRBJ1-5; no clear D gene. The CDR3 has 17 residues. The germline gives CDR1 MGHRA, CDR2 YSYEKL. Between the trimmed V and J ends, which lost 1 base and 2 bases, there was a span of 15 bases.

The rearrangement links TRBV28 to TRBJ1-5; D gene unclear. The CDR3 spans 12 residues. Trimming shortened V by 6 bases and J by 3 bases, and 6 bases separated the two germline ends. Germline-derived CDR1 and CDR2 are MDHEN and SYDVKM. CDR3 residues: CASRGNNQPQHF. As DNA, the CDR3 is TGTGCCAGCAGGGGTAACAATCAGCCCCAGCATTTT.

This clonotype was observed many times. The chain recombines TRBV29-1 with TRBJ2-7; possibly TRBD1 for D (5 bases). The CDR3 is 12 residues long. The germline gives CDR1 SQVTM, CDR2 ANQGSEA. V lost 4 bases to trimming and J lost 2 bases, with 9 bases between them. This chain's CDR3 is CSVADSTYEQYF. The CDR3 coding sequence is TGCAGCGTTGCTGACAGCACCTACGAGCAGTACTTC.

The V gene is TRBV11-2, the J gene TRBJ2-4, with D tentatively TRBD2 (5 bases). Matching the DNA end better, TRBJ2-5 makes the J call doubtful. Germline CDR1 reads SGHAT; CDR2 reads FQNNGV. The CDR3 contains 16 residues. CDR3 in amino acids: CASSLVFSARVETQYF. The CDR3 coding sequence is TGTGCCAGCAGCTTGGTATTTTCAGCGCGGGTGGAGACCCAGTACTTC.

The CDR3 nucleotides are TGCGCCAGCACCATATTAAACGGCCCTGAAGCTTTCTTT. Translating it yields CASTILNGPEAFF. The chain has TRBV5-1 and TRBJ1-1; no clear D. CDR1 and CDR2 (germline): SGHRS, YFSETQ. The CDR3 sequence is 13 residues long. With 6 bases removed from V and 6 bases from J, the gap between germline ends came to 15 bases.

The V call is TRBV20-1, the J call TRBJ2-1; 14 bases are shared with TRBD2. Germline V gives CDR1 DFQATT, CDR2 SNEGSKA (reference sequence). Trimming took 3 bases from V and 7 from J; bases not matched to a gene: 2. The CDR3 consists of 14 residues. CDR3: CSASRTSGRNEQFF. The CDR3 DNA reads TGCAGTGCTAGTAGGACTAGCGGGAGGAATGAGCAGTTCTTC.

The chain couples TRBV5-6 to TRBJ2-1; 7 bases align to TRBD1. This CDR3 contains 14 residues. Trimming cost V 2 bases and J 2 bases; bases outside gene matches: 1. Germline CDR1 is SGHDT and CDR2 is YYEEEE. The chain's CDR3 is CASSFQGAYNEQFF. The DNA for the CDR3 is TGTGCCAGCAGCTTCCAGGGGGCCTACAATGAGCAGTTCTTC.

The V and J genes are TRBV7-2 and TRBJ2-7; 9 bases are a match to TRBD2. J gave up 10 bases and V 4 bases, and 20 bases lay outside the gene matches. The CDR3 sequence is 17 residues long. CDR1 is SGHTA and CDR2 is FQGNSA in the germline V gene. The CDR3 bases are TGTGCCAGCAGCTCCCTAGCGGGACGGTCCCACGCGGGGGCCCAGTACTTC. Amino acid sequence: CASSSLAGRSHAGAQYF.

In its sample, this clonotype was seen a few times. This chain joins TRBV7-2 and TRBJ1-5; D ambiguous. V gave up 6 bases and J gave up 6 bases, with 12 bases separating them. Germline V gene lookup returns CDR1 SGHTA and CDR2 FQGNSA. The CDR3 is 13 residues long. The CDR3 region is CASRLGGGQPQHF. As DNA, the CDR3 is TGTGCCAGCAGACTAGGAGGCGGTCAGCCCCAGCATTTT.

The chain is built from TRBV28 and TRBJ2-5; no clear D gene. The J call is doubtful: the DNA matches TRBJ2-7 better. The CDR3 totals 12 residues. Germline V gene data show CDR1 as MDHEN and CDR2 as SYDVKM. The chain's CDR3 is CASSLSHREQYF. DNA of the CDR3: TGTGCCAGCAGTTTATCCCACCGCGAGCAGTACTTC.

The chain recombines TRBV4-3 with TRBJ2-4, with TRBD2 matching over 7 bases. The germline gives CDR1 LGHNA, CDR2 YSLEER. This CDR3 is 15 amino acids long. The V and J ends lost 4 bases and 7 bases, in that order; junction bases with no gene match: 10. The CDR3 region is CASSLAQTSLNIQYF. CDR3 bases: TGCGCCAGCAGCCTGGCACAGACTAGCCTGAACATTCAGTACTTC.

CDR3: CASSAGGRSGQETQYF. The CDR3 nucleotides are TGTGCCAGCAGCGCGGGGGGTCGATCTGGGCAAGAGACCCAGTACTTC. The chain carries TRBV7-2 and TRBJ2-5; TRBD2 matches at 8 bases. The V and J ends lost 5 bases and 2 bases, in that order; junction bases with no gene match: 10. Germline CDR1 SGHTA, CDR2 FQGNSA. CDR3 length: 16 residues.

V is TRBV5-8 and J is TRBJ2-1; D possibly corresponds to TRBD1 (7 bases). The germline V gene encodes CDR1 SGHTS and CDR2 YDEGEE. V was shortened by 3 bases and J by 4 bases, with 14 bases between the two germline ends. The CDR3 has 15 residues. The CDR3, as DNA: TGTGCCAGCAGCTCGCAGGGGGGCTGGTACAATGAGCAGTTCTTC. This gives the protein CASSSQGGWYNEQFF.

The V and J genes are TRBV5-1 and TRBJ2-1; TRBD2 agrees at 11 bases. The CDR3 runs to 15 residues. The V segment lost 7 bases and the J segment 8 bases; nucleotides outside the gene matches: 11. Per the germline V gene, CDR1 is SGHRS and CDR2 is YFSETQ. The CDR3 sequence is CASSEGTSGLDEQFF. In DNA form, the CDR3 reads TGCGCCAGCTCCGAAGGGACTAGCGGACTGGATGAGCAGTTCTTC. Variable domain in full (rest from reference TRBV5-1 and TRBJ2-1): KAGVTQTPRYLIKTRGQQVTLSCSPISGHRSVSWYQQTPGQGLQFLFEYFSETQRNKGNFPGRFSGRQFSNSRSEMNVSTLELGDSALYLCASSEGTSGLDEQFFGPGTRLTVL.